This T cell receptor beta chain was sequenced during a study of regulatory T cells in long-lasting Graves disease. Study conclusions and caveats: Newly diagnosed patients shared about a thousand public clonotypes; persistent patients shared around 2,500.

With 5 bases removed from V and 0 bases from J, the gap between germline ends came to 17 bases. The CDR3 spans 16 residues. Germline V CDR1 and CDR2: DFQATT, SNEGSKA (reference sequence). Sequencing libraries for TCR beta were prepared with iRepertoire HTBI primers and Arm-PCR of CDR3 regions. TCRdb reprocessed the multiplex PCR reads via MiXCR and lists one record per CDR3 protein. The sample shows fewer than 400,000 distinct CDR3 sequences, 20% to 25% of them seen only once. Of note for this clonotype: Its antigen is not identified.

Specified time point: persistent/refractory GD, antithyroid drugs over 5 years with positive TRAb. PBMC-extracted RNA yielded the TCR library. The V gene is TRBV20-1, the J gene TRBJ1-3, with a possible D match to TRBD1 (5 bases). Sequenced material: peripheral blood mononuclear cells (PBMCs), taken when the disease was refractory, from a patient treated with antithyroid drugs. The sequence was obtained from a female donor with Graves disease. The CDR3 here is CSAGGGMGSSGNTIYF. DNA of the CDR3: TGCAGTGCTGGGGGGGGAATGGGCTCCTCTGGAAACACCATATATTTT.